These T cell receptor beta chains were read from a single sample in a study of shared clonotypes between healthy human individuals. Here immunoSEQ multiplex PCR was the method, and the copy in TCRdb shows in-frame clones only, minus some. Here the sample spans hundreds of thousands of clones, 70% to 80% being singletons. Sequenced input: PBMCs. These receptors came from a woman between 40 and 55 years old in good health. Some clones in this sample may be carry-over from other donors' samples. Both conserved end residues are part of each CDR3. D genes are given only for firm matches. Some rows have no size entry. The others give once, few or many, or a class for an expanded clone.

CDR3 DNA: TGTGCCAGCAGCTTTGCCGGGACGGCTCAAGAGACCCAGTACTTC
CDR3 protein: CASSFAGTAQETQYF
V gene: TRBV7-2
D gene: .
clone size: once
J gene: TRBJ2-5

CDR3 DNA: TGTGCCAGCAGCTCCCAACCGGGACTAGCCCCCAATGAGCAGTTCTTC
CDR3 protein: CASSSQPGLAPNEQFF
V gene: TRBV11-2
D gene: TRBD2
clone size: .
J gene: TRBJ2-1

CDR3 DNA: TGTGCCAGCAGGACGAGACAATCCTTTAATGAGCAGTTCTTC
CDR3 protein: CASRTRQSFNEQFF
V gene: TRBV7-9
D gene: .
clone size: .
J gene: TRBJ2-1

CDR3 DNA: TGTGCCAGTAGTCCCCTTCTCCGGGGGAATGTTGAGACCCAGTACTTC
CDR3 protein: CASSPLLRGNVETQYF
V gene: TRBV19
D gene: .
clone size: few
J gene: TRBJ2-5

CDR3 DNA: TGTGCCTGGAGCGGGGAGTCTGGGGCCAACGTCCTGACTTTC
CDR3 protein: CAWSGESGANVLTF
V gene: TRBV30
D gene: .
clone size: .
J gene: TRBJ2-6

CDR3 DNA: TGTGCCAGCAGCCTAGGGACTAATGAGCAGTTCTTC
CDR3 protein: CASSLGTNEQFF
V gene: TRBV7-2
D gene: .
clone size: few
J gene: TRBJ2-1

CDR3 DNA: TGTGCCGTCAGGGGAGTAGCGGGAGGCTACGAGCAGTACTTC
CDR3 protein: CAVRGVAGGYEQYF
V gene: TRBV6-6
D gene: TRBD2
clone size: .
J gene: TRBJ2-7

CDR3 DNA: TGTGCCAGCAGCCCGGGCACGCAAGAGACCCAGTACTTC
CDR3 protein: CASSPGTQETQYF
V gene: TRBV7-8
D gene: .
clone size: .
J gene: TRBJ2-5

CDR3 DNA: TGTGCCAGCAGCCCCCCCGGACAGGGGAAGTCCTACGAGCAGTACTTC
CDR3 protein: CASSPPGQGKSYEQYF
V gene: TRBV7-2
D gene: TRBD1
clone size: .
J gene: TRBJ2-7

CDR3 DNA: TGTGCCAGCAGCTTGGGAGGACACAATGAGCAGTTCTTC
CDR3 protein: CASSLGGHNEQFF
V gene: TRBV11-2
D gene: .
clone size: .
J gene: TRBJ2-1

CDR3 DNA: TGTGCCATCAGTGCGGCAAGCTACGAGCAGTACTTC
CDR3 protein: CAISAASYEQYF
V gene: TRBV10-3
D gene: .
clone size: .
J gene: TRBJ2-7

CDR3 DNA: TGCGCCAGCAGCCTACCACTCATGTCCGAAGGGAATGAGCAGCTCTTC
CDR3 protein: CASSLPLMSEGNEQLF
V gene: TRBV4-1
D gene: .
clone size: .
J gene: TRBJ2-1

CDR3 DNA: TGTGCCAGCAGCGATAGCGGGGTTAACACCGGGGAGCTGTTTTTT
CDR3 protein: CASSDSGVNTGELFF
V gene: TRBV5-4
D gene: TRBD2
clone size: .
J gene: TRBJ2-2

CDR3 DNA: TGTGCCAGCAGCACGAGGGTAGGAGAGACCCAGTACTTC
CDR3 protein: CASSTRVGETQYF
V gene: TRBV14
D gene: .
clone size: .
J gene: TRBJ2-5

CDR3 DNA: TGCAGCGTTTCGACCCAGGGGGCCAAAGAGCAGTACTTC
CDR3 protein: CSVSTQGAKEQYF
V gene: TRBV29-1
D gene: TRBD1
clone size: .
J gene: TRBJ2-7

CDR3 DNA: TGCGCCAGCAGAAGGGACCGCAACAGGGACCATAATGAAAAACTGTTTTTT
CDR3 protein: CASRRDRNRDHNEKLFF
V gene: TRBV10-1
D gene: .
clone size: .
J gene: TRBJ1-4

CDR3 DNA: TGTGCCACCAGCACGTCGGACTCTGGGGCCAACGTCCTGACTTTC
CDR3 protein: CATSTSDSGANVLTF
V gene: TRBV15
D gene: .
clone size: .
J gene: TRBJ2-6

CDR3 DNA: TGTGCCAGCTCACCGCCGGGAGTAAACTCCGAGCAGTACTTC
CDR3 protein: CASSPPGVNSEQYF
V gene: TRBV18
D gene: .
clone size: few
J gene: TRBJ2-7

CDR3 DNA: TGTGCCAGCAGCTTAGAGGGACAGGGTATTTACGAGCAGTACTTC
CDR3 protein: CASSLEGQGIYEQYF
V gene: TRBV11-2
D gene: TRBD1
clone size: .
J gene: TRBJ2-7

CDR3 DNA: TGTGCCATCTCACGACGACAGGGGAGTGAGCAGTACTTC
CDR3 protein: CAISRRQGSEQYF
V gene: TRBV14
D gene: TRBD1
clone size: .
J gene: TRBJ2-7

CDR3 DNA: TGTGCCAGCAGTTACTTTACGGAAACCTACGAGCAGTACTTC
CDR3 protein: CASSYFTETYEQYF
V gene: TRBV6-6
D gene: .
clone size: .
J gene: TRBJ2-7

CDR3 DNA: TGTGCCAGCAGCTTAAGGATCTCTGGAAACACCATATATTTT
CDR3 protein: CASSLRISGNTIYF
V gene: TRBV7-8
D gene: .
clone size: .
J gene: TRBJ1-3

CDR3 DNA: TGTGCCAGTAACGACAGGGTTCTGGCAGATACGCAGTATTTT
CDR3 protein: CASNDRVLADTQYF
V gene: TRBV19
D gene: TRBD1
clone size: .
J gene: TRBJ2-3

CDR3 DNA: TGCGCCAGCAGCGTCCTAGCGGGCCGAAACACCGGGGAGCTGTTTTTT
CDR3 protein: CASSVLAGRNTGELFF
V gene: TRBV5-1
D gene: TRBD2
clone size: .
J gene: TRBJ2-2

CDR3 DNA: TGTGCCAGCAGTTCTCCGCTCCTCGACAAAAACCACGAGCAGTACTTC
CDR3 protein: CASSSPLLDKNHEQYF
V gene: TRBV27
D gene: .
clone size: .
J gene: TRBJ2-7

CDR3 DNA: TGTGCCAGCAGCCAAGATCTCTCCAGTACGACCGAGCAGTACTTC
CDR3 protein: CASSQDLSSTTEQYF
V gene: TRBV4-2
D gene: .
clone size: .
J gene: TRBJ2-7

CDR3 DNA: TGTGCCAGCAGCCCCCGGACAGGGGGAACTGAAGCTTTCTTT
CDR3 protein: CASSPRTGGTEAFF
V gene: TRBV7-6
D gene: TRBD1
clone size: .
J gene: TRBJ1-1

CDR3 DNA: TGCGCCAGCAGCTTGGATCGAGGAGATACGCAGTATTTT
CDR3 protein: CASSLDRGDTQYF
V gene: TRBV5-1
D gene: .
clone size: few
J gene: TRBJ2-3

CDR3 DNA: TGTGCCAGCAGCTTAGGAAGCAATCAGCCCCAGCATTTT
CDR3 protein: CASSLGSNQPQHF
V gene: TRBV11-2
D gene: .
clone size: .
J gene: TRBJ1-5

CDR3 DNA: TGTGCCAGCAGTCCTGGACTAGCGGGAGGGGGAGAGACCCAGTACTTC
CDR3 protein: CASSPGLAGGGETQYF
V gene: TRBV2
D gene: TRBD2
clone size: few
J gene: TRBJ2-5